The rows below give T cell receptor beta chains drawn from one sample of a study of shared clonotypes between healthy human individuals. Produced via immunoSEQ multiplex PCR; TCRdb's table is partial and in-frame only. The table has approximately 1.5 million clones, 95% to 99% seen once; the top ten hold around 0.47%. Sequenced material: naive CD4+ T cells sorted from blood. These receptors were taken from a man aged 30 to 39 in good health. Each CDR3 is given with its conserved first and last residue. A D gene is named only where the DNA matches it firmly. Clone size is stated in some rows and not others, as once, few, many or a class when expanded.

length,J,size,D,V,DNA,CDR3
15,TRBJ2-5,NA,TRBD2,TRBV27,TGTGCCAGCAGTTTAGGGTCGGGGGGCCAAGAGACCCAGTACTTC,CASSLGSGGQETQYF
14,TRBJ2-7,NA,NA,TRBV5-1,TGCGCCAGCAGCAACACCTTCGGGAGATACGAGCAGTACTTC,CASSNTFGRYEQYF
15,TRBJ2-7,NA,TRBD1,TRBV15,TGTGCCACCAGCAGCCTACAGGGGCCCACCTACGAGCAGTACTTC,CATSSLQGPTYEQYF
15,TRBJ2-7,NA,TRBD2,TRBV9,TGTGCCAGCAGCCCTTTGGGGACTAGCTCCTACGAGCAGTACTTC,CASSPLGTSSYEQYF
15,TRBJ2-7,NA,TRBD1,TRBV4-1,TGCGCCAGCAGCCAAACAGGGGGTTCATCCTACGAGCAGTACTTC,CASSQTGGSSYEQYF
14,TRBJ1-3,NA,NA,TRBV5-1,TGCGCCAGCAGCCCTGGGACGCCTGGAAACACCATATATTTT,CASSPGTPGNTIYF
12,TRBJ2-7,NA,NA,TRBV10-3,TGTGCCATCACCACCTCCTCCTACGAGCAGTACTTC,CAITTSSYEQYF
14,TRBJ2-3,NA,TRBD1,TRBV18,TGTGCCAGCACGGGACAGGGGGCCACAGATACGCAGTATTTT,CASTGQGATDTQYF
15,TRBJ2-7,NA,NA,TRBV5-1,TGCGCCAGCAGCCCAGGGGACCGCGGTTCCTACGAGCAGTACTTC,CASSPGDRGSYEQYF
16,TRBJ1-5,NA,TRBD1,TRBV7-2,TGTGCCAGTAGCCCAACAGGGGGCGGAAGCAATCAGCCCCAGCATTTT,CASSPTGGGSNQPQHF
14,TRBJ2-7,few,TRBD1,TRBV5-1,TGCGCCAGCAGCCTGACAGGGACGGCCTACGAGCAGTACTTC,CASSLTGTAYEQYF
16,TRBJ1-2,NA,NA,TRBV28,TGTGCCAGCAGTTTGATGGACCGAAGGGGACTATATGGCTACACCTTC,CASSLMDRRGLYGYTF
16,TRBJ2-1,NA,TRBD2,TRBV5-1,TGCGCCAGCAGCCACCTTACTAGCGGGAGGAACAATGAGCAGTTCTTC,CASSHLTSGRNNEQFF
20,TRBJ2-2,NA,TRBD2,TRBV10-3,TGTGCCATCCGTTGGGCCCCCGGGACTAGAGATGAGACTTATACCGGGGAGCTGTTTTTT,CAIRWAPGTRDETYTGELFF
16,TRBJ2-1,NA,TRBD2,TRBV27,TGTGCCAGCAGTACCCGGTTAGCGGGAGGGAACAATGAGCAGTTCTTC,CASSTRLAGGNNEQFF
16,TRBJ2-7,NA,NA,TRBV5-1,TGCGCCAGCAGCTTGAACGGGGCCATTGGGAGCTACGAGCAGTACTTC,CASSLNGAIGSYEQYF
17,TRBJ2-5,NA,TRBD2,TRBV5-4,TGTGCCAGCAGCATGGGACTAGCGGGAGTGGGGGGTGAGACCCAGTACTTC,CASSMGLAGVGGETQYF
13,TRBJ1-2,NA,NA,TRBV2,TGTGCCAGCGAGAGGGACACCCACTATGGCTACACCTTC,CASERDTHYGYTF
12,TRBJ2-1,once,NA,TRBV5-1,TGCGCCAGCAGCTTGTTAATTAATGAGCAGTTCTTC,CASSLLINEQFF
14,TRBJ1-4,NA,TRBD1,TRBV11-3,TGTGCCAGCAGTCCGGGACAGCAAAATGAAAAACTGTTTTTT,CASSPGQQNEKLFF
15,TRBJ2-7,NA,NA,TRBV10-3,TGTGCCATCAAAGAGACAGCAGAATCCTCCTACGAGCAGTACTTC,CAIKETAESSYEQYF
12,TRBJ2-3,NA,NA,TRBV19,TGTGCCAGTAGTTTTCTATCAGATACGCAGTATTTT,CASSFLSDTQYF
14,TRBJ1-4,NA,NA,TRBV5-1,TGCGCCAGCGGGGACAACCCAACTAATGAAAAACTGTTTTTT,CASGDNPTNEKLFF
15,TRBJ2-7,once,TRBD2,TRBV28,TGTGCCAGCGGGAACCGACTAGCGGGAGCATACGAGCAGTACTTC,CASGNRLAGAYEQYF
14,TRBJ2-7,NA,NA,TRBV9,TGTGCCAGCAGCGTAGAGGCCACCGCCTACGAGCAGTACTTC,CASSVEATAYEQYF
12,TRBJ2-1,NA,NA,TRBV11-3,TGTGCCAGCAGCCACATTCGGCATGAGCAGTTCTTC,CASSHIRHEQFF
14,TRBJ2-5,NA,NA,TRBV2,TGTGCCAGCAGTGATCTGACAGCCGAGGAGACCCAGTACTTC,CASSDLTAEETQYF
15,TRBJ1-1,NA,NA,TRBV7-4,TGTGCCAGCAGCTGTCAGGGATGGGCGAACACTGAAGCTTTCTTT,CASSCQGWANTEAFF
12,TRBJ2-2,NA,NA,TRBV5-1,TGCGCCAGCAGAAGAGACACCGGGGAGCTGTTTTTT,CASRRDTGELFF